This T cell receptor beta chain is from a study of T cells after yellow fever vaccination. Study results and caveats: There was a small share of clonotypes that showed up in both the CD4 and CD8 compartments. Contaminants from the bulk population, in the form of abundant clonotypes, could be found in FACS-sorted repertoires.

V lost 5 bases to trimming and J lost 7 bases, with 20 bases between them. Germline V gene sequence: CDR1 SEHNR, CDR2 FQNEAQ (reference sequence). CDR3 length: 15 amino acids. Template-switching 5'RACE yielded the TCR cDNA; a universal primer site and UMIs were added in the process. TCRdb redid the calling of the 5' RACE reads with MiXCR, one entry per CDR3 protein. This sample has 450,000 to 650,000 distinct CDR3 sequences, with about 13% found just once. This clonotype was picked up many times. Its antigen is as yet unknown. This receptor was obtained from a man younger than 45 who received the YFV17D yellow fever vaccine. This specimen was PBMCs, taken on the day of the yellow fever booster vaccination. The V call is TRBV7-9, the J call TRBJ1-2, with a possible D match to TRBD1 (6 bases). Here the CDR3 reads CASSVALQGTGGYTF. CDR3 DNA: TGTGCCAGCAGCGTTGCCCTACAGGGAACAGGTGGCTACACCTTC.